The 30 T cell receptor beta chains listed next were all sequenced from one sample in a study of beta chain features in type 1 diabetes. The entirety of the isolated RNA underwent reverse transcription, so expressed TCRB transcripts were sequenced. Using immunoSEQ multiplex PCR, the repertoire was profiled, and TCRdb retains in-frame clones only, with some absent. This repertoire shows approximately 380,000 clones, about 15% found once; its top ten account for about 0.018%. Input material: naive CD4+ T cells from blood. The receptors derive from a woman younger than 35 in good health.

A few counts support this clone. V is TRBV27 and J is TRBJ1-2; D unresolved. Trimming took 6 bases from V and 2 from J, leaving 10 bases between them. From germline, CDR1 is MNHEY and CDR2 SMNVEV (reference sequence). This CDR3 region has 13 residues. CDR3 amino acids: CASSLRVNYGYTF. DNA of the CDR3: TGTGCCAGCAGCTTAAGAGTAAACTATGGCTACACCTTC.

In regard to this clone: The junction differs from germline at one of its ends, possibly a read error. The genes are TRBV18 and TRBJ1-2, with D possibly being TRBD1 (5 bases). This CDR3 is built from 11 residues. Germline lookup yields CDR1 KGHSH and CDR2 LQKENI. CDR3 DNA: TGTGCCAGCTCGCTACTGACGGGACTGGCCTTC. Its protein is CASSLLTGLAF.

This clone turned up a few times. CDR3 bases: TGTGCCAGCAGCTCCGCTCGGGAGCGGCGCTACAATGAGCAGTTCTTC. Its protein product is CASSSARERRYNEQFF. The chain joins TRBV5-6 to TRBJ2-1, with D possibly TRBD2 on 6 matching bases. Germline V gene sequence: CDR1 SGHDT, CDR2 YYEEEE. The length of the CDR3 is 16 residues. V shed 3 bases and J shed 3 bases, with 16 bases lying between them.

This clone was counted a few times. The rearrangement joins TRBV30 to TRBJ2-7, with D maybe TRBD2 (5 bases). Trimming took off 2 bases at V and 3 bases at J, with 8 bases between the two ends. Germline V CDR1 and CDR2: GTSNPN, SVGIG (reference sequence). This CDR3 contains 12 residues. CDR3 sequence: CAWSISGYEQYF. The CDR3, as DNA: TGTGCCTGGAGTATAAGCGGCTACGAGCAGTACTTC.

This clone occurred a few times. Germline is not matched at one junction end, which may reflect a read error. This chain uses TRBV2 with TRBJ1-2; 10 bases align to TRBD1. CDR3 size: 16 residues. CDR1 is SNHLY, CDR2 FYNNEI, per germline. CDR3 nucleotide sequence: TGTGCCAGCAGCGGGACAGGGGCATCGATTAACTACGGCTACACCTTC. It yields the protein CASSGTGASINYGYTF.

V usage is TRBV6-1 and J usage is TRBJ1-5, with 9 nucleotides matching TRBD1. CDR3 size: 15 residues. CDR1 and CDR2 from the germline V gene are MNHNS and SASEGT. The trim removed 6 bases at V and 0 bases at J, leaving 3 bases unmatched. DNA for the CDR3: TGTGCCAGCAGCGACAGGGGGATTAGCAATCAGCCCCAGCATTTT. It translates to CASSDRGISNQPQHF.

This clone was counted only a few times. The gene calls are TRBV7-2 and TRBJ2-2; TRBD1 matches 8 bases. The CDR3 is made up of 15 amino acids. Germline V gene data show CDR1 as SGHTA and CDR2 as FQGNSA. V lost 1 base to trimming and J lost 6 bases; unmatched junction nucleotides: 4. CDR3 region: CASSLDQQGAGELFF. The CDR3 DNA reads TGTGCCAGCAGCTTAGATCAACAGGGGGCCGGGGAGCTGTTTTTT.

The chain combines TRBV28 with TRBJ1-4; TRBD1 matches 9 bases. CDR1 MDHEN and CDR2 SYDVKM come from the germline V gene. With 5 bases clipped from V and 10 bases from J, the junction kept 14 bases outside the gene matches. This CDR3 comprises 16 residues. The CDR3 loop is CASSPTTGDRVVKLFF. Here the CDR3 DNA reads TGTGCCAGCAGTCCAACCACAGGGGACAGGGTAGTAAAACTGTTTTTT. Together with reference TRBV28 and TRBJ1-4, the CDR3 gives the full variable domain: DVKVTQSSRYLVKRTGEKVFLECVQDMDHENMFWYRQDPGLGLRLIYFSYDVKMKEKGDIPEGYSVSREKKERFSLILESASTNQTSMYLCASSPTTGDRVVKLFFGSGTQLSVL.

The chain joins TRBV29-1 to TRBJ1-1; D unclear. V lost 2 bases, J lost 4 bases, and 8 bases lay in between. CDR1 and CDR2 from the germline V gene are SQVTM and ANQGSEA. This CDR3 spans 12 amino acids. The CDR3 loop is CSVELLTTEAFF. CDR3 coding DNA: TGCAGCGTTGAATTACTAACCACTGAAGCTTTCTTT.

This clone was recorded a few times. This rearrangement joins TRBV30 to TRBJ1-1; a possible D gene is TRBD1 (5 bases). Germline CDR1 GTSNPN, CDR2 SVGIG (reference sequence). V lost 2 bases to trimming and J lost 5 bases, with 12 bases between them. This CDR3 is built from 13 residues. The CDR3 protein is CAWSYRRGTEAFF. As DNA, the CDR3 is TGTGCCTGGAGTTACCGTCGGGGGACTGAAGCTTTCTTT.

The table lists this clone with a few counts. The chain combines TRBV2 with TRBJ2-5, with D possibly being TRBD1 (6 bases). Trimming stripped 10 bases from V and 5 bases from J, with 14 bases between. This CDR3 has 12 amino acids. The germline V gene has CDR1 SNHLY and CDR2 FYNNEI. The CDR3 nucleotides are TGTGCCATCGGAAGGACAGCGGAGACCCAGTACTTC. This translates into CAIGRTAETQYF.

This clone occurred a few times. This sequence joins TRBV7-9 and TRBJ2-1; 9 nucleotides agree with TRBD1. V lost 5 bases to trimming and J lost 4 bases; unmatched junction nucleotides: 6. The CDR3 is made up of 15 amino acids. Germline assignment: CDR1 SEHNR and CDR2 FQNEAQ (reference sequence). In DNA form, the CDR3 reads TGTGCCAGCAGCCCTACGGGACAGGGTTACAATGAGCAGTTCTTC. It codes for CASSPTGQGYNEQFF.

The chain joins TRBV9 to TRBJ2-2, with 10 bases aligning to TRBD2. This CDR3 has 15 amino acids. In germline, CDR1 is SGDLS, CDR2 YYNGEE. With V trimmed by 4 bases and J by 4 bases, 4 bases remained unmatched. CDR3: CASSPGTSVTGELFF. Here the CDR3 DNA reads TGTGCCAGCAGCCCCGGGACTAGCGTCACCGGGGAGCTGTTTTTT.

V and J are TRBV9 and TRBJ2-2, with D unclear. This CDR3 has 14 amino acids. CDR1 and CDR2 from the germline V gene are SGDLS and YYNGEE. V lost 3 bases to trimming and J lost 2 bases, with 8 bases between them. This chain's CDR3 is CASSAIHNTGELFF. CDR3 bases: TGTGCCAGCAGCGCAATACACAACACCGGGGAGCTGTTTTTT.

The rearrangement links TRBV7-2 to TRBJ1-1; D is perhaps TRBD1 (5 bases). Germline V gene data show CDR1 as SGHTA and CDR2 as FQGNSA. Deletions cut 5 bases from V and 1 base from J, with 8 bases between. The CDR3 is made up of 13 amino acids. In nucleotides, the CDR3 is TGTGCCAGCAGCACAGACAGGAACACTGAAGCTTTCTTT. Translating it yields CASSTDRNTEAFF.

The V call is TRBV25-1, the J call TRBJ1-2; 7 positions agree with TRBD1. V shed 4 bases and J 3 bases; nucleotides not matched to a gene: 5. Looked up from germline, CDR1 is MGHDK and CDR2 is SYGVNS. The CDR3 is made up of 14 amino acids. In DNA, the CDR3 is TGTGCCAGCAGTGTACTACAGGGGCACTATGGCTACACCTTC. It yields the protein CASSVLQGHYGYTF.

The J gene is TRBJ1-2, the V gene TRBV10-3; maybe TRBD1 (6 bases). CDR1 is ENHRY and CDR2 is SYGVKD in the germline V gene. The CDR3 has 13 amino acids. V lost 7 bases and J 8 bases, leaving 17 bases between the germline ends. CDR3 coding DNA: TGTGCCATCATGCAGGGGATGAATGGGGGCTACACCTTC. Translating gives CAIMQGMNGGYTF.

The table lists this clone with a few counts. The genes are TRBV4-1 and TRBJ1-3, with 9 bases lining up with TRBD1. The CDR3 runs to 16 residues. Trimming removed 3 bases from V and 2 bases from J; junction bases left unmatched: 5. The germline V gene has CDR1 MGHRA and CDR2 YSYEKL. The CDR3 bases are TGCGCCAGCAGCCAGGCGACAGGGGGGACTGGAAACACCATATATTTT. Its protein is CASSQATGGTGNTIYF.

The chain links TRBV7-9 to TRBJ2-3; TRBD2 matches 9 bases. V trimming: 5 bases; J trimming: 1 base; junction bases outside the gene matches: 7. Germline loops: CDR1 SEHNR, CDR2 FQNEAQ (reference sequence). This CDR3 is 16 amino acids long. CDR3 in amino acids: CASSAQRTSGTDTQYF. The CDR3 coding sequence is TGTGCCAGCAGCGCCCAACGGACTAGCGGCACAGATACGCAGTATTTT. The full variable domain, with the rest looked up from reference TRBV7-9 and TRBJ2-3, is DTGVSQNPRHKITKRGQNVTFRCDPISEHNRLYWYRQTLGQGPEFLTYFQNEAQLEKSRLLSDRFSAERPKGSFSTLEIQRTEQGDSAMYLCASSAQRTSGTDTQYFGPGTRLTVL.

The chain has TRBV18 and TRBJ2-7; TRBD1 matches at 9 bases. V was pared by 6 bases and J by 6 bases, with 9 bases of the junction left unmatched. Germline V lookup: CDR1 KGHSH, CDR2 LQKENI. The CDR3 is 14 amino acids. In nucleotides, the CDR3 is TGTGCCAGCTCCCCGGACAGGGGTACTGGCGAGCAGTACTTC. It is translated as CASSPDRGTGEQYF.

This clone has just a few counts. As DNA, the CDR3 is TGTGCCAGCCGCGGACTAGCGGAACAGTACGAGCAGTACTTC. Translation: CASRGLAEQYEQYF. The genes are TRBV11-2 and TRBJ2-7; 10 bases match TRBD2. With V trimmed by 8 bases and J by 4 bases, 8 bases remained unmatched. The germline V gene encodes CDR1 SGHAT and CDR2 FQNNGV. The CDR3 has 14 residues.

The rearrangement joins TRBV25-1 to TRBJ1-1; no definite D call. This CDR3 comprises 14 residues. Deletions cut 3 bases from V and 1 base from J, with 9 bases between. The germline V gene has CDR1 MGHDK and CDR2 SYGVNS. The CDR3 region is CASSEFGSNTEAFF. The CDR3 DNA reads TGTGCCAGCAGTGAGTTCGGTTCGAACACTGAAGCTTTCTTT.

The chain employs TRBV5-4 and TRBJ2-1; a weak D match, TRBD1 (5 bases). In germline, CDR1 is SGHNT, CDR2 YYREEE (reference sequence). This CDR3 contains 15 residues. The V end lost 4 bases, the J end lost 2 bases, and 13 bases lay between the germline ends. The CDR3 protein is CASSRPTVPYNEQFF. The CDR3 bases are TGTGCCAGCAGCAGACCGACAGTACCCTACAATGAGCAGTTCTTC.

This clone has a handful of counts. The rearrangement joins TRBV29-1 to TRBJ1-1; TRBD1 matches 7 bases. Germline CDR1 is SQVTM and CDR2 is ANQGSEA. The V gene end was trimmed by 8 bases and the J gene end by 1 base; junction bases not matched to a gene: 13. This CDR3 spans 15 amino acids. CDR3 DNA sequence: TGCAGCTTCGACAGGGACACAGTGTCGAACACTGAAGCTTTCTTT. It encodes CSFDRDTVSNTEAFF. The full variable domain, in which reference TRBV29-1 and TRBJ1-1 provide the parts outside the CDR3, is SAVISQKPSRDICQRGTSLTIQCQVDSQVTMMFWYRQQPGQSLTLIATANQGSEATYESGFVIDKFPISRPNLTFSTLTVSNMSPEDSSIYLCSFDRDTVSNTEAFFGQGTRLTVV.

This chain uses TRBV30 with TRBJ1-2, with no clear D. The CDR3 is made up of 11 amino acids. CDR1 and CDR2 from the germline V gene are GTSNPN and SVGIG (reference sequence). The CDR3 is CACPEAYGYTF. CDR3 nucleotide sequence: TGTGCATGCCCCGAAGCCTATGGCTACACCTTC.

This clone was counted only a few times. The rearrangement links TRBV5-1 to TRBJ2-2, with 8 bases identical to TRBD2. The germline gives CDR1 SGHRS, CDR2 YFSETQ. V shed 6 bases, J shed 6 bases, and the junction held 10 bases outside the gene matches. CDR3 length: 15 residues. The CDR3 reads CASIQREWSSGELFF. The CDR3 bases are TGCGCCAGCATCCAGCGGGAGTGGTCCTCCGGGGAGCTGTTTTTT. Together with reference TRBV5-1 and TRBJ2-2, the CDR3 gives the full variable domain: KAGVTQTPRYLIKTRGQQVTLSCSPISGHRSVSWYQQTPGQGLQFLFEYFSETQRNKGNFPGRFSGRQFSNSRSEMNVSTLELGDSALYLCASIQREWSSGELFFGEGSRLTVL.

The table lists this clone with a few counts. This rearrangement joins TRBV9 to TRBJ2-2; TRBD2 aligns across 8 bases. Germline CDR1 and CDR2: SGDLS and YYNGEE. J gave up 1 base and V 2 bases, and 4 bases lay outside the gene matches. The CDR3 spans 16 residues. The CDR3 spells CASSVRLAGNTGELFF. CDR3 nucleotides: TGTGCCAGCAGCGTTAGGCTAGCGGGGAACACCGGGGAGCTGTTTTTT.

This chain connects TRBV10-3 to TRBJ2-1, with TRBD1 matching over 9 bases. Germline CDR1 reads ENHRY; CDR2 reads SYGVKD. V lost 5 bases, J lost 7 bases, and 18 bases stayed unmatched. The CDR3 has 18 residues. For the CDR3, the DNA is TGTGCCATCAGTAACCTCCGGGTGGGGACAGGGTCGCGGAATGAGCAGTTCTTC. It translates to CAISNLRVGTGSRNEQFF.

The genes are TRBV4-2 and TRBJ2-7; no clear D gene. Trimming pared 0 bases from V and 0 bases from J, leaving 6 bases between. CDR1 is LGHNA, CDR2 YNFKEQ, per germline. This CDR3 region has 14 residues. CDR3 region: CASSQELSSYEQYF. The CDR3 DNA reads TGTGCCAGCAGCCAAGAACTTAGCTCCTACGAGCAGTACTTC.

This clone was seen a handful of times. The chain couples TRBV4-1 to TRBJ2-5; the D gene is possibly TRBD2 (5 bases). Trimming removed 1 base from V and 2 bases from J, with 5 bases in between. The germline V gene has CDR1 MGHRA and CDR2 YSYEKL. The length of the CDR3 is 13 residues. The CDR3 protein is CASSQGLQETQYF. CDR3 DNA sequence: TGCGCCAGCAGCCAAGGACTACAAGAGACCCAGTACTTC.